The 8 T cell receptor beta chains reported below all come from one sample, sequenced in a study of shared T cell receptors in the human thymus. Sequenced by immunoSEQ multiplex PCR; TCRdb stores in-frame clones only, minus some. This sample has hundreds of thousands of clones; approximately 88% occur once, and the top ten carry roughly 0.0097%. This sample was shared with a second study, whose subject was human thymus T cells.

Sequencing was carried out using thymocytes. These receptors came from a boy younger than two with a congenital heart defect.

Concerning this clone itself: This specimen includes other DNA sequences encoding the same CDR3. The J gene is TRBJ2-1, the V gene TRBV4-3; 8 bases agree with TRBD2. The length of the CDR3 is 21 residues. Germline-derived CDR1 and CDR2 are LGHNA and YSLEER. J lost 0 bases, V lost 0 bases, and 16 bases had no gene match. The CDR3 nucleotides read TGCGCCAGCAGCCAAGATCTGTCTAGCGGGTTATCCCCCAGCTCCTACAATGAGCAGTTCTTC. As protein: CASSQDLSSGLSPSSYNEQFF.

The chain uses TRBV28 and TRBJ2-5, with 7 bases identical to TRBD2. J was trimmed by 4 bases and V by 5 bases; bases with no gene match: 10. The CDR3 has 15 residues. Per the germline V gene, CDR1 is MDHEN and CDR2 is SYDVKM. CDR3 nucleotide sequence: TGTGCCAGCAGTCATGTCGGGACGGGGGGAGAGACCCAGTACTTC. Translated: CASSHVGTGGETQYF.

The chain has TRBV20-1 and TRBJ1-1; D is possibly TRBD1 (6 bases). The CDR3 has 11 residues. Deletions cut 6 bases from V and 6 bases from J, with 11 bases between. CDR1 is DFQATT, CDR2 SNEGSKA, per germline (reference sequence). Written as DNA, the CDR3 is TGCAGTGCCGACCAGGGGCCTGAAGCTTTCTTT. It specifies CSADQGPEAFF.

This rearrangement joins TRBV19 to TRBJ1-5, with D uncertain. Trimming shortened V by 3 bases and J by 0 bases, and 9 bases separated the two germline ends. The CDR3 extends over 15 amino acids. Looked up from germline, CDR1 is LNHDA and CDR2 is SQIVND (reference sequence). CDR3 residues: CASSMEADSNQPQHF. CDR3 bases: TGTGCCAGTAGTATGGAAGCGGATAGCAATCAGCCCCAGCATTTT.

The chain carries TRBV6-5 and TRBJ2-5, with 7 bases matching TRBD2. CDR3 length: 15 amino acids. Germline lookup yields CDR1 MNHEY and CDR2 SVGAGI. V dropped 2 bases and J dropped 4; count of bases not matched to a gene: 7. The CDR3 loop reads CASSYGGVAGETQYF. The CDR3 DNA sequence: TGTGCCAGCAGTTACGGGGGAGTAGCGGGAGAGACCCAGTACTTC.

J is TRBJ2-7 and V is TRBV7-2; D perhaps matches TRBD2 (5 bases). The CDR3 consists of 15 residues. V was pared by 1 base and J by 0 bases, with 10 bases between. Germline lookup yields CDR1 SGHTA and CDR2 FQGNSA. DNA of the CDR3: TGTGCCAGCAGCTTAGGTAGCGCGAGCTCCTACGAGCAGTACTTC. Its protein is CASSLGSASSYEQYF.

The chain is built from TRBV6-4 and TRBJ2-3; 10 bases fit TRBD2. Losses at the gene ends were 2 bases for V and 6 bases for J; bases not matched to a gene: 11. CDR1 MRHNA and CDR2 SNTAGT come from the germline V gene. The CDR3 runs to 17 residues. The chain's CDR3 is CASSDPRLAGALDTQYF. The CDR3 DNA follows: TGTGCCAGCAGTGACCCCCGACTAGCGGGTGCCTTGGATACGCAGTATTTT.

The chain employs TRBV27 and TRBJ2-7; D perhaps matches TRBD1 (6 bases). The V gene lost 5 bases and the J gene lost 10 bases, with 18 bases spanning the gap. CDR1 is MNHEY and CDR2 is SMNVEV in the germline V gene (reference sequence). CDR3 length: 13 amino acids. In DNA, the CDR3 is TGTGCCAGCAGTCCACGCGGTGACAGGAAACAGTACTTC. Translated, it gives CASSPRGDRKQYF.